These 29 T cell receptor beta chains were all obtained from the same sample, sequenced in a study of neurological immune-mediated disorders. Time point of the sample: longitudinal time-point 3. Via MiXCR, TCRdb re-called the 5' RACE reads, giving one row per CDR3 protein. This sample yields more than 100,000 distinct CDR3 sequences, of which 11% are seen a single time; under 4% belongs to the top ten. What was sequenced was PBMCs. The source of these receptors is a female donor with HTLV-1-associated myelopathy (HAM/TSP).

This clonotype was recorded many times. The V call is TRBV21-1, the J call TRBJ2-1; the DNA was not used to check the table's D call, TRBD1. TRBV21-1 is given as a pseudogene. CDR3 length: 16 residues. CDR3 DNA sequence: TGTGCCAGCAGCAAAGCGCGGGGGAGACGTTACAATGAGCAGTTCTTC. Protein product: CASSKARGRRYNEQFF.

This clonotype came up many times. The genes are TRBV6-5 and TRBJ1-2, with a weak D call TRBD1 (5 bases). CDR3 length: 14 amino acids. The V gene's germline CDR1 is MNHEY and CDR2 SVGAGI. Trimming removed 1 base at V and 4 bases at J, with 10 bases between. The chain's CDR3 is CASSYFGRVYGYTF. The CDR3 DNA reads TGTGCCAGCAGTTACTTCGGCAGGGTCTATGGCTACACCTTC.

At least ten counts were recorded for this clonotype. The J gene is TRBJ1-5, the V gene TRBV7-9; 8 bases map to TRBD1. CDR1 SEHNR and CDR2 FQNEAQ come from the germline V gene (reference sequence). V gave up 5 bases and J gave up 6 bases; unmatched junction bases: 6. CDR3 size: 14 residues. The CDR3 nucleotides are TGTGCCAGCAGCGTCGGACAGGGCGGTCAGCCCCAGCATTTT. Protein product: CASSVGQGGQPQHF.

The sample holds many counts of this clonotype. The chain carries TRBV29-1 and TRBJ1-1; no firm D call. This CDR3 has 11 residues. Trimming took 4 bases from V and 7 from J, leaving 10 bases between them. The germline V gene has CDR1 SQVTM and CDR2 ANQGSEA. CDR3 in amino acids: CSVGGGLEAFF. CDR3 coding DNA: TGCAGCGTTGGGGGAGGGCTTGAAGCTTTCTTT.

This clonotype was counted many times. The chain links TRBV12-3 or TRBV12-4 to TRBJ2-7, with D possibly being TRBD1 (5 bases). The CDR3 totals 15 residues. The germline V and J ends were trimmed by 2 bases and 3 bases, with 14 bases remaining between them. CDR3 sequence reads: CASSLRGETIYEQYF. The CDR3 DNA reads TGTGCCAGCAGTTTAAGGGGCGAGACCATCTACGAGCAGTACTTC.

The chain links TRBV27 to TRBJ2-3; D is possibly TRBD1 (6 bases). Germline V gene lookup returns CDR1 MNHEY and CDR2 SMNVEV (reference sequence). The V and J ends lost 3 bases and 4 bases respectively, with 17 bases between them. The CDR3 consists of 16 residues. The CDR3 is CASSLNRVLEADTQYF. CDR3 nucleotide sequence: TGTGCCAGCAGTTTGAACAGGGTTCTAGAAGCAGATACGCAGTATTTT.

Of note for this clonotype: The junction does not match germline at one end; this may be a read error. The CDR3 nucleotides read TGCGCCAGCCTCCGAAGCACCGTGGAGCTGTTTTTT. Protein product: CASLRSTVELFF. The rearrangement uses TRBV4-1 and TRBJ2-2; D unclear. CDR1 MGHRA and CDR2 YSYEKL come from the germline V gene. The CDR3 consists of 12 residues.

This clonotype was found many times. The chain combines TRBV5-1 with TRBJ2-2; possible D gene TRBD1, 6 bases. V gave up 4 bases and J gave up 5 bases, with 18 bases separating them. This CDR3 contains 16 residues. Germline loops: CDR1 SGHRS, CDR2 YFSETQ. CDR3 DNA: TGCGCCAGCAGCCCCCAGGGGATCGTTGGGACCGGGGAGCTGTTTTTT. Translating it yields CASSPQGIVGTGELFF.

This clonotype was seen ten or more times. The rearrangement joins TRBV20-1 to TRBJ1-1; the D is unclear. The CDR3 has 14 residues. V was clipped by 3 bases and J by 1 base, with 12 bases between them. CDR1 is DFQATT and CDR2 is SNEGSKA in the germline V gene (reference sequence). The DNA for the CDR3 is TGCAGTGCTAGTGAAGGGTCTAAGAACACTGAAGCTTTCTTT. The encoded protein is CSASEGSKNTEAFF.

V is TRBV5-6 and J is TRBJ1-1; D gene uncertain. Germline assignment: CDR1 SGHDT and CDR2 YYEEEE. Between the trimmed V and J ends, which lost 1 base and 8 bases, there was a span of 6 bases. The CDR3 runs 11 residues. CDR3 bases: TGTGCCAGCAGCTTGCGACAAGAAGCTTTCTTT. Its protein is CASSLRQEAFF.

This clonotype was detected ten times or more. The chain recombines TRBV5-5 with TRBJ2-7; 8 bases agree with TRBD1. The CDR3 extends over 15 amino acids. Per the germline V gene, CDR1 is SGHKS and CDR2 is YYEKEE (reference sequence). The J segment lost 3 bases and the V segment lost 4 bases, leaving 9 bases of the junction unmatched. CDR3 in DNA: TGTGCCAGCAGCCGGGCGGACAGGGCAAACTACGAGCAGTACTTC. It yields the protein CASSRADRANYEQYF.

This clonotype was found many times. CDR3: CASRLGWTDTQYF. CDR3 in DNA: TGTGCCAGCCGGCTAGGGTGGACAGATACGCAGTATTTT. The rearrangement joins TRBV7-2 to TRBJ2-3; no clear D. CDR3 length equals 13 residues. Germline loops: CDR1 SGHTA, CDR2 FQGNSA. V lost 8 bases to trimming and J lost 3 bases, with 12 bases between them.

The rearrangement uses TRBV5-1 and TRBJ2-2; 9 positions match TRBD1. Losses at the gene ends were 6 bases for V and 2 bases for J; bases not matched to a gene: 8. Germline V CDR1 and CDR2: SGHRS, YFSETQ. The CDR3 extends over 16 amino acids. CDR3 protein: CASIPPGQGNTGELFF. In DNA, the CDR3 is TGCGCCAGCATCCCCCCGGGACAGGGAAACACCGGGGAGCTGTTTTTT.

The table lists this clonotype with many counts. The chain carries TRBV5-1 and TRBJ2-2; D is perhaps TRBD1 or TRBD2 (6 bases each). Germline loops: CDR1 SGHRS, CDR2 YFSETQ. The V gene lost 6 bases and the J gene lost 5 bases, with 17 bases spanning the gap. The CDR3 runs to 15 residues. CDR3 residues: CASNPEGGTTGELFF. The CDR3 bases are TGCGCCAGCAACCCAGAGGGGGGTACGACCGGGGAGCTGTTTTTT.

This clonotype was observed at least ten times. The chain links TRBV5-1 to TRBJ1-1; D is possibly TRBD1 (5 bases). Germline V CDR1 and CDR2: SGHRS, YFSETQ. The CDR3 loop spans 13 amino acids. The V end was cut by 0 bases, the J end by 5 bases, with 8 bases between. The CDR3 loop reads CASSLAGMTEAFF. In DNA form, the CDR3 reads TGCGCCAGCAGCTTGGCAGGGATGACTGAAGCTTTCTTT.

CDR3 nucleotides: TGCGCCAGCAGCTTGGCCATTCTCGGGGGCCCGAAACGTTACTTCACAGATACGCAGTATTTT. This codes for CASSLAILGGPKRYFTDTQYF. This chain links TRBV5-1 with TRBJ2-3, with D tentatively TRBD1 or TRBD2 (6 bases each). The CDR3 length is 21 residues. With 0 bases removed from V and 2 bases from J, the gap between germline ends came to 28 bases. Germline CDR1 and CDR2: SGHRS and YFSETQ.

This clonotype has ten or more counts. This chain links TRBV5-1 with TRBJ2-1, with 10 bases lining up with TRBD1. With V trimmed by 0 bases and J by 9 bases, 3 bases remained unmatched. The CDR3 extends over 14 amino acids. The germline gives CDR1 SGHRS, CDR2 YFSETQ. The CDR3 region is CASSLVGQGSEQFF. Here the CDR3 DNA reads TGCGCCAGCAGCTTGGTGGGACAGGGGTCTGAGCAGTTCTTC.

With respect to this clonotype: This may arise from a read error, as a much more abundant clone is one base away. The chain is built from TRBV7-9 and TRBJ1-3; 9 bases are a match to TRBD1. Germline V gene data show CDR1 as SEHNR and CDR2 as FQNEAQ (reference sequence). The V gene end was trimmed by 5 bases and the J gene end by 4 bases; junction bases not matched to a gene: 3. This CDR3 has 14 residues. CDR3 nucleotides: TGTGCCAGCAGCGTACAGGGGGCAGGAAACACCATATATTTT. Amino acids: CASSVQGAGNTIYF. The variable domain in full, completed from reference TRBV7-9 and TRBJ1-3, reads DTGVSQNPRHKITKRGQNVTFRCDPISEHNRLYWYRQTLGQGPEFLTYFQNEAQLEKSRLLSDRFSAERPKGSFSTLEIQRTEQGDSAMYLCASSVQGAGNTIYFGEGSWLTVV.

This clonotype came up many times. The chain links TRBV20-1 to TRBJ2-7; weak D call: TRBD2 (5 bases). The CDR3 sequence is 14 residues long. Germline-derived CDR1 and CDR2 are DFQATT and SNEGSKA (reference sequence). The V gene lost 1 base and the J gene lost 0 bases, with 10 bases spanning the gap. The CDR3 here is CSARAPGFSYEQYF. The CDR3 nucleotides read TGCAGTGCTAGAGCTCCGGGATTCTCCTACGAGCAGTACTTC.

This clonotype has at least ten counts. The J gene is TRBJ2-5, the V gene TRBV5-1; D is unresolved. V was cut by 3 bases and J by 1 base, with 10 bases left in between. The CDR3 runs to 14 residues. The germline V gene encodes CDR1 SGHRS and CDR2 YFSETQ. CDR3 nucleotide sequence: TGCGCCAGCAGCTGGAATGGGGTCCAAGAGACCCAGTACTTC. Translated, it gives CASSWNGVQETQYF.

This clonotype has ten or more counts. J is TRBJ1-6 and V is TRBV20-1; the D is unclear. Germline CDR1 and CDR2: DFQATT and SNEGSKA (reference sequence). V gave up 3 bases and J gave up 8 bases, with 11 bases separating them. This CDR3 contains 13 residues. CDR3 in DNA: TGCAGTGCTAGGGGTGGGATTGATTCACCCCTCCACTTT. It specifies CSARGGIDSPLHF.

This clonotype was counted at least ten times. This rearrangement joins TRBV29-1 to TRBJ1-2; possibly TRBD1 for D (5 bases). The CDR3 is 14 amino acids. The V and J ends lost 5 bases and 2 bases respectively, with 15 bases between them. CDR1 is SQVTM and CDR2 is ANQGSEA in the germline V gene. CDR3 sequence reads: CSVRNPGRNYGYTF. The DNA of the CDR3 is TGCAGCGTTCGGAACCCGGGACGCAACTATGGCTACACCTTC.

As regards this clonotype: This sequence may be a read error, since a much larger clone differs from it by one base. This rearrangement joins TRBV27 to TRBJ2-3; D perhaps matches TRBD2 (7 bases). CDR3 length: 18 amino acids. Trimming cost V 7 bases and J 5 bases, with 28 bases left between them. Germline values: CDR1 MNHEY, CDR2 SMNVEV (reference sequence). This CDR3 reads CASKGDGRRGSGVDTQYF. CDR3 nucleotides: TGTGCCAGCAAGGGGGACGGTAGGAGAGGGAGCGGGGTAGATACGCAGTATTTT.

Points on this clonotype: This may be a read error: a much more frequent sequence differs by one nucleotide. The CDR3 DNA follows: TGCAGTATACCGCCGGAGTCCTACGAGCAGTACTTC. Amino acids: CSIPPESYEQYF. The genes are TRBV20-1 and TRBJ2-7; D is unclear. Germline assignment: CDR1 DFQATT and CDR2 SNEGSKA (reference sequence). The CDR3 runs to 12 residues. Trimming stripped 8 bases from V and 1 base from J, with 12 bases between.

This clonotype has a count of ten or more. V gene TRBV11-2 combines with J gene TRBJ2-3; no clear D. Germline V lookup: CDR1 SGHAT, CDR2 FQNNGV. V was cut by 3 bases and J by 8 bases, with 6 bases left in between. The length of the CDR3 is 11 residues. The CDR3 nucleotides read TGTGCCAGCAGCTTTTATGTTACGCAGTATTTT. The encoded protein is CASSFYVTQYF.

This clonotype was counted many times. CDR3 sequence (DNA): TGTGCCAGCACCGTGGGAAATGAGCAGTTCTTC. Its protein product is CASTVGNEQFF. The chain carries TRBV11-2 and TRBJ2-1; no definite D call. The CDR3 sequence is 11 residues long. The germline V gene encodes CDR1 SGHAT and CDR2 FQNNGV. V lost 7 bases, J lost 7 bases, and 8 bases lay in between.

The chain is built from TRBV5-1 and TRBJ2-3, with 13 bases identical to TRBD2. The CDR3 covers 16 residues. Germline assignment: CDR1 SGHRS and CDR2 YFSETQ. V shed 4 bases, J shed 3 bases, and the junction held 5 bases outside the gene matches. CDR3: CASSHGLAGVTDTQYF. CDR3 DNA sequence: TGCGCCAGCAGCCACGGACTAGCGGGGGTAACAGATACGCAGTATTTT.

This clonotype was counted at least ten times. CDR3: CASYFRTGTPIQYF. CDR3 bases: TGTGCCAGCTACTTTAGAACAGGGACCCCCATTCAGTACTTC. This rearrangement joins TRBV2 to TRBJ2-4, with D maybe TRBD1 (6 bases). CDR1 and CDR2 (germline): SNHLY, FYNNEI. This CDR3 spans 14 amino acids. Trimming removed 8 bases at V and 9 bases at J, with 20 bases between.

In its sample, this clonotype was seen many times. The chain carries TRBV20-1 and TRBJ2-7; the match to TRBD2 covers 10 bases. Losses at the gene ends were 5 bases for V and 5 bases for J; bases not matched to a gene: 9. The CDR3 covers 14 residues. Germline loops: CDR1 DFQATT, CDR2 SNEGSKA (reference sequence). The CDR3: CSAQGPAGGHEQYF. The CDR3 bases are TGCAGTGCTCAAGGGCCAGCGGGGGGGCACGAGCAGTACTTC.